The T cell receptor (beta chain) described here comes from a study of identical twins (dated by TCRdb to the mid-2010s). In terms of the full investigation: The study deep-sequenced TCR alpha and beta repertoires from monozygotic twins, unrelated adults of various ages and cord blood to test whether fetal clonotypes persist. To rule out contamination, replicate twin experiments were performed at different times with different library preparation protocols.

Study-wide findings and limitations: Zero-insertion analyses could be partly confounded by invariant T cells such as MAIT and iNKT, although diverse VJ usage argued against such confounding for most clonotypes. A weaker excess of twin sharing was found in beta out-of-frame sequences because the signal-to-noise ratio was lowered by fewer shared sequences. In monozygotic twins, out-of-frame TCR alpha sharing was systematically underestimated by recombination models, although the models agreed with sharing between unrelated individuals. Abundant cord blood beta clonotypes carried fewer insertions; young adult naive repertoires showed a weaker similar trend, while memory repertoires showed none. Because the same donors could not be followed over many years, conclusions were based on cross-sectional statistical analysis. Compared with coincidental sharing between unrelated individuals, out-of-frame TCR alpha sequences shared between twins showed an excess of sequences with low generation probability.

This clonotype came up many times. This clone's antigen is unknown. An end of the junction differs from the germline gene, which may be a read error. Libraries were constructed by 5' RACE. Sequencing instrument: Illumina HiSeq 2000. A universal primer binding site was added through template switching, and the final cDNA carried a unique molecular identifier so that TCR cDNA molecules could be counted accurately. First-strand cDNA for TCR alpha and beta chains was synthesized from specific primers in the conserved constant-segment region. To control for contamination, every cDNA library was double barcoded, receiving both a SMART-Mk sample barcode and Illumina barcodes. TruSeq adapter sequences and Illumina sample barcodes were added in two successive PCR steps. The Illumina HiSeq platform was used with custom primers to sequence TCR alpha and beta cDNA libraries. The original methods were these. Raw reads were processed with MiGEC to extract unique molecular identifiers, and MiXCR was used to determine CDR3 positions. Recombination models were inferred per individual with the repgenHMM and IGoR tools using an EM algorithm. Shared clonotype analysis was performed with the tcR package in R, normalizing sharing by the product of cloneset sizes. To study raw recombination free of thymic and clonal selection effects, out-of-frame nonproductive sequences were analyzed. In-frame beta chains were kept once TCRdb had trimmed the public reads at Q25 with fastp and called clones with MiXCR. Each entry merges the rows of one CDR3 protein and shows their most common DNA and genes. TCRdb's processing, not the study's, gives the V and J calls here. Across this sample there are around 140,000 distinct CDR3 sequences, with 3% to 4% seen only once. The ten most abundant clones make up around 8% of the sample.

All donors were healthy Caucasians. Miltenyi CD45RO+ enrichment and human naive T-cell isolation kits were used to isolate memory (CD45RO+) and naive T cells from PBMC. From a lookup of the germline V gene, CDR1 and CDR2 are SGHVS and FQNEAQ. CDR3 length: 13 amino acids, cysteine to phenylalanine. This entry keeps only the CDR3 DNA: 39 bases, framed from base 1. The rearrangement joined TRBV7-8 to TRBJ2-5; 11 bases in the middle match TRBD2. The sequencing sample was made of memory T cells sorted from blood. The cell subset or site label, read with the paper, signifies: CD45RO+ enriched T cells. The TCR sequence derives from a man aged 18-30 years in good health. The CDR3 reads as follows: CASSQLAGASPDF. The sequenced DNA: TGTGCCAGCAGTCAACTAGCGGGGGCATCTCCTGACTTC.